The 32 T cell receptor beta chains below come from one sample, sequenced in a study of T cell responses to AZD1222 COVID-19 vaccine. Clones were read by immunoSEQ multiplex PCR, and TCRdb kept only the in-frame ones, dropping some. The table records approximately 150,000 clones, approximately 92% of them present only once. The sequencing used peripheral blood, collected on day 0 of AZD1222 vaccination. Every receptor here comes from an adult in good health.

Comment on this clone: This specimen includes other DNA sequences encoding the same CDR3. The chain recombines TRBV2 with TRBJ2-3; D uncertain. V lost 7 bases, J lost 6 bases, and 5 bases lay in between. Germline CDR1 and CDR2: SNHLY and FYNNEI. The CDR3 contains 10 residues. DNA of the CDR3: TGTGCCAGCATGACGGATACGCAGTATTTT. It translates to CASMTDTQYF.

This chain links TRBV19 with TRBJ1-1; 7 nucleotides align to TRBD1. CDR1 and CDR2 from the germline V gene are LNHDA and SQIVND (reference sequence). The CDR3 sequence is 16 residues long. J lost 1 base, V lost 0 bases, and 5 bases had no gene match. The CDR3 protein is CASSIDRGQKNTEAFF. CDR3 nucleotides: TGTGCCAGTAGTATAGATAGGGGACAGAAGAACACTGAAGCTTTCTTT.

The chain's CDR3 is CASSTGTGALNQPQHF. The CDR3 region has the DNA TGTGCCAGTAGTACCGGGACAGGAGCCCTCAATCAGCCCCAGCATTTT. The gene calls are TRBV19 and TRBJ1-5; 8 bases are shared with TRBD1. CDR1 and CDR2 from the germline V gene are LNHDA and SQIVND (reference sequence). There are 16 residues in the CDR3. The ends lost 4 bases at V and 3 bases at J; junction bases unmatched: 8. Complete variable domain (other parts from reference TRBV19 and TRBJ1-5): DGGITQSPKYLFRKEGQNVTLSCEQNLNHDAMYWYRQDPGQGLRLIYYSQIVNDFQKGDIAEGYSVSREKKESFPLTVTSAQKNPTAFYLCASSTGTGALNQPQHFGDGTRLSIL.

This rearrangement joins TRBV9 to TRBJ2-7; 10 bases are shared with TRBD2. J lost 3 bases, V lost 7 bases, and 1 base had no gene match. Germline V gives CDR1 SGDLS, CDR2 YYNGEE. This CDR3 has 12 residues. CDR3 nucleotide sequence: TGTGCCAGCGGGACTAGCGTCTACGAGCAGTACTTC. Its protein product is CASGTSVYEQYF.

This rearrangement joins TRBV27 to TRBJ1-6; D ambiguous. Germline V gives CDR1 MNHEY, CDR2 SMNVEV (reference sequence). V was clipped by 3 bases and J by 7 bases, with 16 bases between them. The CDR3 runs to 16 residues. The CDR3 bases are TGTGCCAGCAGTTTGATTGGGAGGAAGCCAAATTCACCCCTCCACTTT. This sequence encodes CASSLIGRKPNSPLHF.

This sequence joins TRBV12-3 or TRBV12-4 and TRBJ1-1; D is possibly TRBD1 (5 bases). V was trimmed by 5 bases and J by 6 bases, leaving 10 bases between them. CDR3 length: 12 residues. CDR3 sequence: CASSGRDSEAFF. Here the CDR3 DNA reads TGTGCCAGCAGTGGGCGGGACTCTGAAGCTTTCTTT.

The rearrangement joins TRBV30 to TRBJ1-3; 7 nucleotides agree with TRBD1. The germline CDR1 and CDR2 sequences are GTSNPN and SVGIG (reference sequence). This CDR3 has 13 residues. With V trimmed by 8 bases and J by 4 bases, 8 bases remained unmatched. The CDR3: CAGNTGVGNTIYF. The DNA for the CDR3 is TGTGCCGGAAATACAGGGGTCGGAAACACCATATATTTT.

V and J are TRBV11-2 and TRBJ1-1, with TRBD1 as a possible D gene (5 bases). V was pared by 5 bases and J by 4 bases, with 20 bases between. Germline loops: CDR1 SGHAT, CDR2 FQNNGV. The CDR3 spans 16 residues. The CDR3 nucleotides read TGTGCCAGCAGCCCGATACTGGGTGGGGGGATCACTGAAGCTTTCTTT. As protein: CASSPILGGGITEAFF.

This chain joins TRBV20-1 and TRBJ2-7; D is uncertain. V lost 6 bases and J 4 bases, leaving 4 bases between the germline ends. The CDR3 is 9 amino acids. Germline CDR1 reads DFQATT; CDR2 reads SNEGSKA (reference sequence). CDR3 amino acids: CSADYEQYF. CDR3 in DNA: TGCAGTGCGGATTACGAGCAGTACTTC.

The chain joins TRBV6-6 to TRBJ1-2, with D tentatively TRBD1 (6 bases). From germline, CDR1 is MNHNY and CDR2 SVGAGI (reference sequence). V was trimmed by 6 bases and J by 7 bases, leaving 21 bases between them. This CDR3 contains 15 residues. CDR3 loop: CASSLTQQGSLGYTF. CDR3 in DNA: TGTGCCAGCAGCCTAACGCAACAGGGCTCCCTTGGCTACACCTTC.

This clone has just one count. V is TRBV20-1 and J is TRBJ1-2; the match to TRBD1 covers 7 bases. CDR1 is DFQATT and CDR2 is SNEGSKA in the germline V gene (reference sequence). Losses at the gene ends were 6 bases for V and 4 bases for J; bases not matched to a gene: 2. The CDR3 has 11 residues. Here the CDR3 reads CSAPGGYGYTF. Written as DNA, the CDR3 is TGCAGTGCCCCAGGGGGCTATGGCTACACCTTC.

The chain uses TRBV3-1 (or the pseudogene TRBV3-2) and TRBJ2-5, with 11 bases aligning to TRBD2. V shed 6 bases, J shed 5 bases, and the junction held 11 bases outside the gene matches. The length of the CDR3 is 16 residues. The germline gives CDR1 LGHDT, CDR2 YNNKEL (reference sequence). The CDR3 is CASSRSISGRAETQYF. CDR3 DNA: TGTGCCAGCAGTCGAAGTATTAGCGGGAGGGCGGAGACCCAGTACTTC.

This clone was counted only a few times. V usage is TRBV30 and J usage is TRBJ2-1; TRBD1 matches at 7 bases. V lost 2 bases and J lost 8; bases outside the gene matches: 9. The CDR3 extends over 14 amino acids. Per the germline V gene, CDR1 is GTSNPN and CDR2 is SVGIG (reference sequence). The CDR3 is CAWSPARGSDEQFF. For the CDR3, the DNA is TGTGCCTGGAGTCCGGCCAGGGGGAGTGATGAGCAGTTCTTC.

The J gene is TRBJ2-3, the V gene TRBV19; D may correspond to TRBD1 or TRBD2 (5 bases each). Trimming took 3 bases from V and 6 from J, leaving 10 bases between them. Germline CDR1 reads LNHDA; CDR2 reads SQIVND (reference sequence). CDR3 length: 13 residues. The CDR3: CASSMGTRDTQYF. The CDR3, as DNA: TGTGCCAGTAGTATGGGGACGAGGGATACGCAGTATTTT.

The V and J genes are TRBV9 and TRBJ2-7; 7 bases match TRBD2. Per germline, CDR1 SGDLS and CDR2 YYNGEE. J was trimmed by 1 base and V by 4 bases; bases with no gene match: 8. This CDR3 is 15 amino acids long. The CDR3 region has the DNA TGTGCCAGCAGCCCAAGCGGGATCCCATCCTACGAGCAGTACTTC. It yields the protein CASSPSGIPSYEQYF.

The chain joins TRBV3-1 (or the pseudogene TRBV3-2) to TRBJ2-1, with D perhaps assigned TRBD1 or TRBD2 (5 bases each). This CDR3 has 15 amino acids. The V and J ends lost 0 bases and 8 bases respectively, with 14 bases between them. CDR1 and CDR2 from the germline V gene are LGHDT and YNNKEL (reference sequence). The CDR3 here is CASSQDLGEFYEQFF. DNA of the CDR3: TGTGCCAGCAGCCAAGATTTGGGGGAGTTCTATGAGCAGTTCTTC.

The chain has TRBV5-1 and TRBJ1-3, with 8 bases that match TRBD1. Unmatched junction bases numbered 3, after V lost 2 bases and J lost 5 bases. The CDR3 runs to 14 residues. Germline CDR1 is SGHRS and CDR2 is YFSETQ. The chain's CDR3 is CASSLQGGRNTIYF. The DNA of the CDR3 is TGCGCCAGCAGCTTACAGGGGGGAAGAAACACCATATATTTT.

This clone was counted only a few times. J is TRBJ1-2 and V is TRBV6-2 or TRBV6-3; 8 bases are a match to TRBD1. The CDR3 sequence is 13 residues long. CDR1 is MNHEY, CDR2 SVGEGT, per germline. J lost 5 bases, V lost 6 bases, and 5 bases had no gene match. CDR3 DNA: TGTGCCAGCAGCTTAGGGACAGGTTATGGCTACACCTTC. This codes for CASSLGTGYGYTF.

The rearrangement uses TRBV19 and TRBJ1-2; TRBD1 matches at 7 bases. The CDR3 spans 14 residues. Germline CDR1 and CDR2: LNHDA and SQIVND (reference sequence). V trimming: 7 bases; J trimming: 1 base; junction bases outside the gene matches: 6. The CDR3 reads CASTFTGVNYGYTF. In DNA form, the CDR3 reads TGTGCCAGTACCTTTACAGGGGTTAACTATGGCTACACCTTC.

The CDR3 is CASSLVPPGFRQEEKLFF. The CDR3 DNA follows: TGTGCCAGCAGCTTGGTCCCCCCGGGGTTTAGGCAGGAGGAAAAACTGTTTTTT. This chain links TRBV5-5 with TRBJ1-4; D gene ambiguous. Germline assignment: CDR1 SGHKS and CDR2 YYEKEE (reference sequence). V lost 0 bases and J 8 bases, leaving 23 bases between the germline ends. This CDR3 has 18 amino acids.

This clone was seen just once. The V and J genes are TRBV12-3 or TRBV12-4 and TRBJ1-1; D ambiguous. This CDR3 is 13 amino acids long. Deletions cut 2 bases from V and 1 base from J, with 5 bases between. The CDR3 sequence: CASSLYGNTEAFF. The CDR3 DNA reads TGTGCCAGCAGTTTATATGGGAACACTGAAGCTTTCTTT.

The J gene is TRBJ2-6, the V gene TRBV5-1; 7 bases map to TRBD1. The V and J ends lost 6 bases and 2 bases, in that order; junction bases with no gene match: 20. In germline, CDR1 is SGHRS, CDR2 YFSETQ. CDR3 length: 20 amino acids. The CDR3 reads CASTPMAGGRGSAGANVLTF. Here the CDR3 DNA reads TGCGCCAGCACCCCGATGGCAGGGGGAAGGGGCTCAGCTGGGGCCAACGTCCTGACTTTC.

CDR3 bases: TGTGCCAGCAGCTTTTTCACGGGACAGGGCGATGAAAAACTGTTTTTT. Translated, it gives CASSFFTGQGDEKLFF. The chain joins TRBV7-8 to TRBJ1-4, with 9 bases aligning to TRBD1. Trimming took 3 bases from V and 6 from J; bases not matched to a gene: 8. The germline gives CDR1 SGHVS, CDR2 FQNEAQ. CDR3 length: 16 amino acids.

The genes are TRBV30 and TRBJ2-7; D possibly corresponds to TRBD2 (7 bases). Trimming removed 2 bases from V and 4 bases from J, with 12 bases in between. This CDR3 comprises 13 residues. The V gene's germline CDR1 is GTSNPN and CDR2 SVGIG (reference sequence). CDR3 nucleotides: TGTGCCTGGAGTAAGGGGGAGGGTTACGAGCAGTACTTC. This translates into CAWSKGEGYEQYF.

V gene TRBV29-1 combines with J gene TRBJ1-5; 7 nucleotides agree with TRBD1. The CDR3 is 13 amino acids. With V trimmed by 4 bases and J by 3 bases, 3 bases remained unmatched. Germline V gene lookup returns CDR1 SQVTM and CDR2 ANQGSEA. Here the CDR3 reads CSVAQGDNQPQHF. For the CDR3, the DNA is TGCAGCGTTGCGCAGGGGGACAATCAGCCCCAGCATTTT.

Only one count was recorded for this clone. The chain is built from TRBV18 and TRBJ1-3, with 8 positions matching TRBD1. The V and J ends lost 3 bases and 6 bases, in that order; junction bases with no gene match: 4. The CDR3 extends over 14 amino acids. Germline assignment: CDR1 KGHSH and CDR2 LQKENI. The CDR3 loop is CASSPQQGENTIYF. Written as DNA, the CDR3 is TGTGCCAGCTCACCCCAACAGGGGGAAAACACCATATATTTT. The full variable domain, completed using reference TRBV18 and TRBJ1-3, is NAGVMQNPRHLVRRRGQEARLRCSPMKGHSHVYWYRQLPEEGLKFMVYLQKENIIDESGMPKERFSAEFPKEGPSILRIQQVVRGDSAAYFCASSPQQGENTIYFGEGSWLTVV.

The chain carries TRBV10-3 and TRBJ2-1, with 7 nucleotides matching TRBD1. The CDR3 loop spans 16 amino acids. Looked up from germline, CDR1 is ENHRY and CDR2 is SYGVKD. V shed 4 bases and J 4 bases; nucleotides not matched to a gene: 10. This chain's CDR3 is CAISGTGSGMYNEQFF. In nucleotides, the CDR3 is TGTGCCATCAGTGGGACAGGATCGGGGATGTACAATGAGCAGTTCTTC.

The chain is built from TRBV4-1 and TRBJ1-2, with D tentatively TRBD1 (5 bases). V lost 1 base, J lost 0 bases, and 9 bases lay in between. This CDR3 has 15 amino acids. Germline lookup yields CDR1 MGHRA and CDR2 YSYEKL. CDR3 sequence (DNA): TGCGCCAGCAGCCAAGTTGGGGCCTCTAACTATGGCTACACCTTC. Translating it yields CASSQVGASNYGYTF.

The J gene is TRBJ2-1, the V gene TRBV2, with a weak D call TRBD1 (5 bases). The germline CDR1 and CDR2 sequences are SNHLY and FYNNEI. The V end was cut by 1 base, the J end by 0 bases, with 10 bases between. The CDR3 has 16 amino acids. Written as DNA, the CDR3 is TGTGCCAGCAGTGAAGTGGACACCCTCTCCTACAATGAGCAGTTCTTC. This encodes CASSEVDTLSYNEQFF.

With regard to this clone: The junction shows a germline mismatch at one end, possibly a read error. The V and J genes are TRBV5-8 and TRBJ1-3; TRBD1 agrees at 8 bases. The CDR3 consists of 15 residues. Germline V CDR1 and CDR2: SGHTS, YDEGEE. This CDR3 is CANSLGQGPGNTIYF. CDR3 nucleotide sequence: TGTGCCAACAGCCTTGGACAGGGACCAGGAAACACCATATATTTT.

The chain links TRBV5-1 to TRBJ1-1; 9 nucleotides line up with TRBD1. Germline CDR1 is SGHRS and CDR2 is YFSETQ. This CDR3 region has 15 residues. V lost 7 bases to trimming and J lost 2 bases; unmatched junction nucleotides: 9. The CDR3 DNA reads as TGCGCCAGCTCCCCCACGGACAGGGGAAACACTGAAGCTTTCTTT. Translated: CASSPTDRGNTEAFF.

V usage is TRBV19 and J usage is TRBJ2-1, with no clear D. V lost 1 base and J lost 8, with 15 bases in between. The CDR3 has 15 residues. Germline V gene lookup returns CDR1 LNHDA and CDR2 SQIVND (reference sequence). The chain's CDR3 is CASSIVTYSLDEQFF. DNA for the CDR3: TGTGCCAGTAGTATAGTTACCTATTCTCTCGATGAGCAGTTCTTC. Full variable domain (missing parts from reference TRBV19 and TRBJ2-1): DGGITQSPKYLFRKEGQNVTLSCEQNLNHDAMYWYRQDPGQGLRLIYYSQIVNDFQKGDIAEGYSVSREKKESFPLTVTSAQKNPTAFYLCASSIVTYSLDEQFFGPGTRLTVL.